Detailed here is one T cell receptor (beta chain). The data belong to a study of shared clonotypes between healthy human individuals. Sequenced by immunoSEQ multiplex PCR; TCRdb stores in-frame clones only, minus some. The sample carries some 790,000 clones, around 77% recorded once. The sequenced material came from memory CD4+ T cells sorted from blood. Subset here: CD45RA-negative fraction. This clonotype originated in a young woman in good health.

In DNA, the CDR3 is TGTGCCAGCAGCCAGTTACCGGGACTAGCGGGACACGAGCAGTACTTC. Protein sequence: CASSQLPGLAGHEQYF. The chain links TRBV14 to TRBJ2-7, with 13 bases identical to TRBD2. The J segment lost 5 bases and the V segment lost 3 bases, leaving 7 bases of the junction unmatched. The CDR3 sequence is 16 residues long. CDR1 is SGHDN, CDR2 FVKESK, per germline.